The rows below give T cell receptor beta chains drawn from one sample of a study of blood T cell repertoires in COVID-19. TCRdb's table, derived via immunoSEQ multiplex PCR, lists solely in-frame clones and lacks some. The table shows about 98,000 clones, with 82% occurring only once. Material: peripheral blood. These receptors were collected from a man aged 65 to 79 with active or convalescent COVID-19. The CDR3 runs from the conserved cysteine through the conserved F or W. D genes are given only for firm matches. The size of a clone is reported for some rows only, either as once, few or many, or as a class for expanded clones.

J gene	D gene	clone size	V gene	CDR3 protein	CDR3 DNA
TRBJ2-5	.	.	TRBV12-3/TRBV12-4	CASRFSGVETQYF	TGTGCCAGCAGATTTAGCGGTGTGGAGACCCAGTACTTC
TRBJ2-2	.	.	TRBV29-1	CSVEDEVTGELFF	TGCAGCGTTGAAGACGAGGTCACCGGGGAGCTGTTTTTT
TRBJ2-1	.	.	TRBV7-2	CASSLARYNEQFF	TGTGCCAGCAGCTTAGCCAGATACAATGAGCAGTTCTTC
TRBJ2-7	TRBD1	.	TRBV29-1	CSAATGIYEQYF	TGCAGCGCAGCGACAGGGATCTACGAGCAGTACTTC
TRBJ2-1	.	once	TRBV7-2	CASSLKGGGPYNEQFF	TGTGCCAGCAGCCTCAAGGGCGGGGGCCCCTACAATGAGCAGTTCTTC
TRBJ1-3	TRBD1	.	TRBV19	CASSIGTGTGNTIYF	TGTGCCAGTAGTATAGGGACAGGGACTGGAAACACCATATATTTT
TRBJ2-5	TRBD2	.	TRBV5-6	CASSLTRTSGTGKETQYF	TGTGCCAGCAGCTTGACCCGGACTAGCGGGACCGGCAAAGAGACCCAGTACTTC
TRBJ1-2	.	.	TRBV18	CASSLGPIRGYTF	TGTGCCAGCTCACTAGGTCCAATCAGGGGCTACACCTTC
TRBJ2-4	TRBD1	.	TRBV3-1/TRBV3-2	CASSQDRAGGLDIQYF	TGTGCCAGCAGCCAAGATAGGGCAGGGGGCCTGGACATTCAGTACTTC
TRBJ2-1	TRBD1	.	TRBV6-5	CASSTGQGAREQFF	TGTGCCAGCAGCACGGGACAGGGGGCTCGAGAGCAGTTCTTC
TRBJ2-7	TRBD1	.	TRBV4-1	CASSQAGTASYEQYF	TGCGCCAGCAGCCAAGCCGGGACAGCGTCCTACGAGCAGTACTTC
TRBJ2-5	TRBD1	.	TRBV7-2	CASSYRDRGETQYF	TGTGCCAGCAGCTACCGGGACAGGGGAGAGACCCAGTACTTC
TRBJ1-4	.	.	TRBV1	CTSSQDRNEKLFF	TGCACCAGCAGCCAAGACAGGAATGAAAAACTGTTTTTT
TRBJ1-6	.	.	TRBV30	CAWRQRTENSPLHF	TGTGCCTGGAGGCAGCGGACGGAAAATTCACCCCTCCACTTT
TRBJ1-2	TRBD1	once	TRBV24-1	CATSAGQGFGYTF	TGTGCCACCAGCGCTGGACAGGGGTTTGGCTACACCTTC
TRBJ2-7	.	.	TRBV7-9	CASSRGPYREQYF	TGTGCCAGCAGCCGCGGGCCTTATCGAGAGCAGTACTTC
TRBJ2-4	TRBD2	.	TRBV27	CASSGWGGIQYF	TGTGCCAGCAGCGGCTGGGGGGGCATTCAGTACTTC
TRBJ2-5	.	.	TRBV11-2	CASSLEGGAVGQETQYF	TGTGCCAGCAGCTTAGAAGGGGGGGCGGTGGGCCAAGAGACCCAGTACTTC
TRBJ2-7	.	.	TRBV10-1	CASSESDSEPGYEQYF	TGCGCCAGCAGTGAATCCGACAGCGAGCCCGGCTACGAGCAGTACTTC
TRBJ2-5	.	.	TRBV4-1	CASSQQASGRETQYF	TGCGCCAGCAGCCAACAGGCTTCTGGCAGAGAGACCCAGTACTTC
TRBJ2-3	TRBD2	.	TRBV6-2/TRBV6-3	CASSVAGVYF	TGTGCCAGCAGTGTAGCGGGGGTGTATTTT
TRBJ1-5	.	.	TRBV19	CASSIPRRDLTNQPQHF	TGTGCCAGTAGTATACCCCGGAGAGACCTAACCAATCAGCCCCAGCATTTT
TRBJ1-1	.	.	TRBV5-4	CASSLAGGLEAFF	TGTGCCAGCAGCTTGGCCGGGGGGCTGGAAGCTTTCTTT